This TCR beta chain was identified during a study of blood T cell repertoires in COVID-19. Sequencing used immunoSEQ multiplex PCR; TCRdb keeps in-frame clones, though not all of them. The sample has some 100,000 clones; about nine tenths are singletons. The germline V gene has CDR1 SGHNT and CDR2 YENEEA. The length of the CDR3 is 15 residues. V was pared by 3 bases and J by 0 bases, with 11 bases between. The clonotype was recovered from a man between 70 and 80 years old with acute or convalescent COVID-19. The V call is TRBV11-3, the J call TRBJ1-1; TRBD1 is a possible D gene (6 bases). Sequencing used peripheral blood. The CDR3 bases are TGTGCCAGCAGCTTGGGGGGGCTAATGAACACTGAAGCTTTCTTT. This translates into CASSLGGLMNTEAFF.